The sequence of this T cell receptor beta chain was determined in a study of vaccination effects on CD4 cells after COVID-19. The study, taken as a whole, reports: A shortage of convalescent patients and an absence of early post-infection timepoints characterized the study. Marked clonal contraction was seen in infection- and vaccine-induced clones late after vaccination.

Regarding this clone: Its target is unknown.

Isolation of CD4+ T cells took place after approximately ten days of culture. Sequencing used immunoSEQ multiplex PCR; TCRdb keeps in-frame clones, though not all of them. Of 45,000 to 60,000 clones listed, about three quarters were seen once; the top ten hold about 10%. This TCR came from a human donor who had a prior SARS-CoV-2 infection. The sample in question was CD4+ T cells from PBMCs cultured without peptide, obtained before COVID-19 vaccination.

The CDR3 is CASSRDRELGELFF. The CDR3 coding sequence is TGTGCCAGCAGCCGGGACAGGGAATTAGGGGAGCTGTTTTTT. V and J are TRBV6-5 and TRBJ2-2; the match to TRBD1 covers 9 bases. J was trimmed by 8 bases and V by 6 bases; bases with no gene match: 7. Germline CDR1 is MNHEY and CDR2 is SVGAGI. The length of the CDR3 is 14 residues.